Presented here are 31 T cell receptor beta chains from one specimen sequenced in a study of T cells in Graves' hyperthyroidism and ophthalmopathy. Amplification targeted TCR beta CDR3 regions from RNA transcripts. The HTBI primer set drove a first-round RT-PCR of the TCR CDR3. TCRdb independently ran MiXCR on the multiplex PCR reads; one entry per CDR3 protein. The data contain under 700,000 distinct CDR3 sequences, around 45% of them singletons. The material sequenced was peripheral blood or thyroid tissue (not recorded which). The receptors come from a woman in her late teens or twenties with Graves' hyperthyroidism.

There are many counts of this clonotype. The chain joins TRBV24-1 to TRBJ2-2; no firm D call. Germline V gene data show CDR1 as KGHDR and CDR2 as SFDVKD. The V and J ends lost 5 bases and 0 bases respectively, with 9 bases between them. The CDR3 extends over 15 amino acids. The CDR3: CATSATFSNTGELFF. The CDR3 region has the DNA TGTGCCACCAGTGCTACCTTCTCGAACACCGGGGAGCTGTTTTTT.

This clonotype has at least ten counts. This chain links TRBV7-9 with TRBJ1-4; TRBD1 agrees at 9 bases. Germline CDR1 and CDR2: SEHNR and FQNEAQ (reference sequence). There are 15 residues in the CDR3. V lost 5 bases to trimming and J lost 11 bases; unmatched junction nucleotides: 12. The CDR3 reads CASSERATGGGKLFF. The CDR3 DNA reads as TGTGCCAGCAGCGAACGAGCAACAGGGGGCGGGAAACTGTTTTTT. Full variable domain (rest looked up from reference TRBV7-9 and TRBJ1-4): DTGVSQNPRHKITKRGQNVTFRCDPISEHNRLYWYRQTLGQGPEFLTYFQNEAQLEKSRLLSDRFSAERPKGSFSTLEIQRTEQGDSAMYLCASSERATGGGKLFFGSGTQLSVL.

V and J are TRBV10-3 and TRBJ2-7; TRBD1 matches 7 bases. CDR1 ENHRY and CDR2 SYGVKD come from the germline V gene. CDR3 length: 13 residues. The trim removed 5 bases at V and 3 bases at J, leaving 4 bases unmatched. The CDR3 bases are TGTGCCATCAGTCCGGGACAGTTCTACGAGCAGTACTTC. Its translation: CAISPGQFYEQYF.

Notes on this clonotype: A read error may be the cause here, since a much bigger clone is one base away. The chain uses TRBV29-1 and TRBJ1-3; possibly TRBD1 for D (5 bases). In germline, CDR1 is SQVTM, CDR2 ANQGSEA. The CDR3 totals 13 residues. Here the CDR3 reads CSVLQGSENTIYF. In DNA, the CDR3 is TGCAGCGTCTTGCAGGGCTCTGAAAACACCATATATTTT.

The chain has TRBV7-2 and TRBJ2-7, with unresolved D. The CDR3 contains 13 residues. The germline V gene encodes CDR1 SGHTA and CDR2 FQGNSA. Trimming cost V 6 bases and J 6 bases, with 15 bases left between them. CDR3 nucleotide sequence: TGTGCCAGCAGTCACACAGACCTTGTCGAGCAGTACTTC. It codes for CASSHTDLVEQYF.

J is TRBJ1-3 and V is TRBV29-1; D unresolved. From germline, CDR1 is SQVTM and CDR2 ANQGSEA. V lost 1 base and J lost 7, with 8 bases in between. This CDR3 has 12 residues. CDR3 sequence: CSVEAGGNTIYF. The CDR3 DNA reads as TGCAGCGTTGAAGCAGGTGGGAACACCATATATTTT.

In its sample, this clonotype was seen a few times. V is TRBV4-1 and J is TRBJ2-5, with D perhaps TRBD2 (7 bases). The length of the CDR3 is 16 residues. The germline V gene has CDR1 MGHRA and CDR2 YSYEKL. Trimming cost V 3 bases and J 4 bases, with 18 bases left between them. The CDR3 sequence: CASSQTGVAGAETQYF. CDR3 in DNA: TGCGCCAGCAGCCAGACCGGGGTGGCGGGGGCAGAGACCCAGTACTTC.

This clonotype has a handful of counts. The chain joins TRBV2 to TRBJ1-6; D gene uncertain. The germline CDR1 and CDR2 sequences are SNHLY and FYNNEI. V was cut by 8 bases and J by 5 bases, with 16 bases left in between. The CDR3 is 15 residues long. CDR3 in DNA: TGTGCCAGCTTATATCCGACGGCAAATAATTCACCCCTCCACTTT. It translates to CASLYPTANNSPLHF.

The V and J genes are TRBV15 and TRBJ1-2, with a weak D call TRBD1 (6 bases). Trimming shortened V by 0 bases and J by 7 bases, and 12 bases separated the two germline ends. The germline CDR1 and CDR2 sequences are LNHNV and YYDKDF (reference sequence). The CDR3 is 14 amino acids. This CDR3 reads CATSREGQPVGYTF. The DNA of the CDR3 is TGTGCCACCAGCAGAGAAGGACAGCCTGTTGGCTACACCTTC.

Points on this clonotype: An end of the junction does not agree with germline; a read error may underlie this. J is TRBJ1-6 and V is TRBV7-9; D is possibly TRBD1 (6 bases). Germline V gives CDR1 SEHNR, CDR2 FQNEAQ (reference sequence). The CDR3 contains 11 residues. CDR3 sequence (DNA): TGTGCCAGCAGATGGACAGATCCCCCCCACTTT. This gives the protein CASRWTDPPHF. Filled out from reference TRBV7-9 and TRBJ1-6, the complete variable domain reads DTGVSQNPRHKITKRGQNVTFRCDPISEHNRLYWYRQTLGQGPEFLTYFQNEAQLEKSRLLSDRFSAERPKGSFSTLEIQRTEQGDSAMYLCASRWTDPPHFGNGTRLTVT.

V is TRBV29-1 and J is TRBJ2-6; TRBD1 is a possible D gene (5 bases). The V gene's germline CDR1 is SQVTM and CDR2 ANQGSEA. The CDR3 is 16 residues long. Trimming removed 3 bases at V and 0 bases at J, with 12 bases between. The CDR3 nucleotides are TGCAGCGTTGATGCCAGCAGGGACTCTGGGGCCAACGTCCTGACTTTC. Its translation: CSVDASRDSGANVLTF.

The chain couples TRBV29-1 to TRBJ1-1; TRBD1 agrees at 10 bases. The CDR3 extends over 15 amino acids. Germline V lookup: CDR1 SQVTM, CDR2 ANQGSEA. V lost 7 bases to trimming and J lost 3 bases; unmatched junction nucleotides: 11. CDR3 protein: CSAGGFGTGDTEAFF. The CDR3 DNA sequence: TGCAGCGCTGGTGGTTTCGGGACAGGGGACACTGAAGCTTTCTTT.

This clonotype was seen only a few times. The CDR3 reads CASSFTDRFPEAFF. The DNA for the CDR3 is TGTGCCAGCAGTTTCACGGACAGGTTTCCTGAAGCTTTCTTT. The chain recombines TRBV6-5 with TRBJ1-1, with 7 bases fitting TRBD1. The trim removed 4 bases at V and 6 bases at J, leaving 8 bases unmatched. The CDR3 length is 14 residues. Germline V gives CDR1 MNHEY, CDR2 SVGAGI.

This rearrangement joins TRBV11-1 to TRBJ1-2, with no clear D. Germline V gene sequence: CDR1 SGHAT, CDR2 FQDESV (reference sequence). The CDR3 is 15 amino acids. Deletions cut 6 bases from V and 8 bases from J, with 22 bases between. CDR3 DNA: TGTGCCAGCAGACGTTTGCCGGGATCACCTGGGGGCTACACCTTC. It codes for CASRRLPGSPGGYTF.

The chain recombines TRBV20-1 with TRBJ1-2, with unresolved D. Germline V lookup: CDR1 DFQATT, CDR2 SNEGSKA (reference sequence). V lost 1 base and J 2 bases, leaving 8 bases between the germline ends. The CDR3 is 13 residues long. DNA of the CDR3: TGCAGTGCTAGAGTTCCGAAAAACTATGGCTACACCTTC. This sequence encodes CSARVPKNYGYTF.

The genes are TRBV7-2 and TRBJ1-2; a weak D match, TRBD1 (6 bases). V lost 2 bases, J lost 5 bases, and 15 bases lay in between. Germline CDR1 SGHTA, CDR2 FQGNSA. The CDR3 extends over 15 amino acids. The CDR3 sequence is CASSLTGRDNYGYTF. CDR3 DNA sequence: TGTGCCAGCAGCTTAACCGGGAGGGACAATTATGGCTACACCTTC.

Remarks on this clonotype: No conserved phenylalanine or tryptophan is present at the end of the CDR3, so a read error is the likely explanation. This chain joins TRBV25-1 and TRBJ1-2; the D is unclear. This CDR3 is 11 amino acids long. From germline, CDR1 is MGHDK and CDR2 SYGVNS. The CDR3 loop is CASSTNYGYTS. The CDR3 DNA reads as TGTGCCAGCAGTACCAACTACGGCTACACCTCC.

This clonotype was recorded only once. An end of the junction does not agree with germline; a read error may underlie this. The CDR3 DNA sequence: TGTGCCATCAGTGAGTCAGACGTGTCCCTAAACCATTTT. This gives the protein CAISESDVSLNHF. The V call is TRBV10-3, the J call TRBJ2-3; the D is unclear. CDR3 length: 13 residues. Germline V lookup: CDR1 ENHRY, CDR2 SYGVKD.

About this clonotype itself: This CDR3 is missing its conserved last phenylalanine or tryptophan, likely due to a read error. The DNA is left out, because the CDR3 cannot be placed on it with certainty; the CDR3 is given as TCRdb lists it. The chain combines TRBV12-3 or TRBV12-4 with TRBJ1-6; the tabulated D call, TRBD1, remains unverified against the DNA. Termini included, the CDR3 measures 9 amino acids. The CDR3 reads CASSRDGHY.

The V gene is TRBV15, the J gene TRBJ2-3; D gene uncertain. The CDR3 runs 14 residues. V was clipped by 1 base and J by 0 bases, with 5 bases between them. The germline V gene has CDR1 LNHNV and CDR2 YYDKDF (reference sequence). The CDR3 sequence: CATSRGESTDTQYF. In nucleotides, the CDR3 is TGTGCCACCAGCAGAGGGGAAAGCACAGATACGCAGTATTTT.

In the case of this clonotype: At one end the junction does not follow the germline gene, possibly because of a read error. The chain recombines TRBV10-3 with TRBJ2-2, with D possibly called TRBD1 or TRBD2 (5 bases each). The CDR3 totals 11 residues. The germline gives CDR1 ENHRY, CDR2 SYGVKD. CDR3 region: CAISDLGALFF. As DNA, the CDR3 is TGTGCCATCAGTGATCTCGGGGCGCTGTTTTTT.

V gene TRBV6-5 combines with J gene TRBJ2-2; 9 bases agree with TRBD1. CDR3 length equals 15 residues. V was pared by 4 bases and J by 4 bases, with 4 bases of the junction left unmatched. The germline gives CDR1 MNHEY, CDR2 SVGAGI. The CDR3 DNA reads TGTGCCAGCAGTTTTGTGACAGGGGGCACCGGGGAGCTGTTTTTT. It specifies CASSFVTGGTGELFF.

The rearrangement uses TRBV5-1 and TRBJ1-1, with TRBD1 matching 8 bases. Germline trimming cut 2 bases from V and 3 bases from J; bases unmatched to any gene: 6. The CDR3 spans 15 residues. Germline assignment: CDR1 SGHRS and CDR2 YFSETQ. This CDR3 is CASSLNRGEDTEAFF. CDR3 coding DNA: TGCGCCAGCAGCTTAAACAGGGGGGAAGACACTGAAGCTTTCTTT.

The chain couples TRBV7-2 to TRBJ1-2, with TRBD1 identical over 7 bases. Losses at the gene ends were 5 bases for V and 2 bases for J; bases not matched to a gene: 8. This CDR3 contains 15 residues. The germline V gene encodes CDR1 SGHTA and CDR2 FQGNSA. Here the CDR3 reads CASSLGTAGNYGYTF. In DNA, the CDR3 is TGTGCCAGCAGCCTCGGGACAGCCGGAAACTATGGCTACACCTTC.

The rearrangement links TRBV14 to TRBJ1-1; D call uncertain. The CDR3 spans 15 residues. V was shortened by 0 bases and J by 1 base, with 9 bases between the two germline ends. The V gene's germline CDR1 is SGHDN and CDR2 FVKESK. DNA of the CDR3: TGTGCCAGCAGCCAAGAGGAACATTGGAACACTGAAGCTTTCTTT. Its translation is CASSQEEHWNTEAFF.

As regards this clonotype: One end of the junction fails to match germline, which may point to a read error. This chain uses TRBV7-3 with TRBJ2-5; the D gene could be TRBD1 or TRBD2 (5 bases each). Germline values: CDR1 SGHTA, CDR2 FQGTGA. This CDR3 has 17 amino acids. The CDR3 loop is CVSSLAIFSTAQETQYF. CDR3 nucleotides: TGTGTCAGCAGCTTAGCGATTTTTTCGACAGCACAAGAGACCCAGTACTTC.

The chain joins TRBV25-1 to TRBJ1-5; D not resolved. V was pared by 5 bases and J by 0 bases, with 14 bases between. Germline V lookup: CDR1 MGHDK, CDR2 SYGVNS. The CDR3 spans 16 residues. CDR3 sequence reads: CASSPRAEYSNQPQHF. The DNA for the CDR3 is TGTGCCAGCAGTCCTAGAGCAGAGTATAGCAATCAGCCCCAGCATTTT.

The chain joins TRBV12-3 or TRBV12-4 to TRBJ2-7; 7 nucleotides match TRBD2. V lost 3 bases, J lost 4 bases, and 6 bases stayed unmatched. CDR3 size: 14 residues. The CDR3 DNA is TGTGCCAGCAGTTTGCGGGAGAGTGGTTACGAGCAGTACTTC. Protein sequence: CASSLRESGYEQYF.

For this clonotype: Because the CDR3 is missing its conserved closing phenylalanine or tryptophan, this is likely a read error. CDR3 in DNA: TGTGCCAGCAGTGCGGAGGGGGCCGTCGCTTTCCTT. This codes for CASSAEGAVAFL. The chain recombines TRBV10-3 with TRBJ1-1; the match to TRBD1 covers 7 bases. The germline gives CDR1 ENHRY, CDR2 SYGVKD. This CDR3 spans 12 amino acids.

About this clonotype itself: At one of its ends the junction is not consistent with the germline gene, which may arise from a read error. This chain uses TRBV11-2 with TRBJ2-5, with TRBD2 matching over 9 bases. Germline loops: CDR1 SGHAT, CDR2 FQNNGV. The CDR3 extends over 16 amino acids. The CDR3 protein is CASSPIGLAGTETQYF. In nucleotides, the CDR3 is TGCGCCAGCAGCCCAATCGGGCTAGCGGGAACGGAGACCCAGTACTTC.

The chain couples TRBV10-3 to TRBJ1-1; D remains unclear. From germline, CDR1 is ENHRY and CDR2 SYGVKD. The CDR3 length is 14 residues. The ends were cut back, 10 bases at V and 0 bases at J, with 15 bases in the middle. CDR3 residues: CATTLVSLNTEAFF. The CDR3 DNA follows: TGTGCCACCACCCTTGTCTCACTGAACACTGAAGCTTTCTTT.